The 24 T cell receptor beta chains below come from one sample, sequenced in a study of a mutant IDH1 vaccine in newly diagnosed glioma. These receptors are not linked to any known antigen. TCRdb keeps only in-frame clones here, not all; method: immunoSEQ multiplex PCR. Found here are under 55,000 clones, about 91% of them singletons; the top ten hold around 2.4%. Noted time point: week 11, during vaccination. All doses held 300 ug of mutant IDH1 20-mer peptide, with topical imiquimod. Here the sequenced sample was PBMCs, taken from a glioma patient whose treatment included an IDH1 peptide vaccine. The receptors originated from a man aged 45-60 years with glioma.

The CDR3 sequence: CASSPGVGWRETQYF. Written as DNA, the CDR3 is TGTGCCAGCAGCCCGGGGGTAGGATGGAGAGAGACCCAGTACTTC. The V gene is TRBV4-2, the J gene TRBJ2-5; D might be TRBD2 (6 bases). The CDR3 has 15 residues. Germline values: CDR1 LGHNA, CDR2 YNFKEQ. V was trimmed by 4 bases and J by 4 bases, leaving 16 bases between them.

This clone was observed a handful of times. The rearrangement joins TRBV7-9 to TRBJ2-2, with D possibly matching TRBD2 (6 bases). The CDR3 spans 18 residues. Looked up from germline, CDR1 is SEHNR and CDR2 is FQNEAQ (reference sequence). V was cut by 6 bases and J by 0 bases, with 20 bases left in between. The CDR3 loop is CASRLPFLAEANTGELFF. CDR3 coding DNA: TGTGCCAGCAGGCTACCCTTCTTAGCGGAGGCGAACACCGGGGAGCTGTTTTTT.

The chain combines TRBV5-1 with TRBJ2-1, with 9 bases aligning to TRBD1. Germline CDR1 is SGHRS and CDR2 is YFSETQ. This CDR3 spans 14 amino acids. V trimming: 6 bases; J trimming: 10 bases; junction bases outside the gene matches: 11. CDR3 region: CASKTGNRGQEQFF. For the CDR3, the DNA is TGCGCCAGCAAAACTGGAAACAGGGGGCAGGAGCAGTTCTTC.

This chain connects TRBV4-1 to TRBJ2-5, with unresolved D. Trimming stripped 0 bases from V and 4 bases from J, with 3 bases between. The CDR3 has 12 residues. Germline CDR1 and CDR2: MGHRA and YSYEKL. CDR3 sequence (DNA): TGCGCCAGCAGCCAAGATACAGAGACCCAGTACTTC. It yields the protein CASSQDTETQYF.

In nucleotides, the CDR3 is TGTGCCAGCAGCTTAGGAGGCGGGGGACGGACCGGGGAGCTGTTTTTT. Its protein is CASSLGGGGRTGELFF. This sequence joins TRBV7-2 and TRBJ2-2; TRBD2 aligns across 7 bases. V was pared by 1 base and J by 5 bases, with 7 bases of the junction left unmatched. The CDR3 length is 16 residues. Germline CDR1 reads SGHTA; CDR2 reads FQGNSA.

This clone showed up just once. This chain uses TRBV7-9 with TRBJ2-1, with unresolved D. Germline lookup yields CDR1 SEHNR and CDR2 FQNEAQ (reference sequence). The germline V and J ends were trimmed by 1 base and 9 bases, with 4 bases remaining between them. CDR3 size: 11 residues. CDR3 sequence reads: CASSLEPEQFF. CDR3 sequence (DNA): TGTGCCAGCAGCTTAGAACCTGAGCAGTTCTTC. Complete variable domain (other parts from reference TRBV7-9 and TRBJ2-1): DTGVSQNPRHKITKRGQNVTFRCDPISEHNRLYWYRQTLGQGPEFLTYFQNEAQLEKSRLLSDRFSAERPKGSFSTLEIQRTEQGDSAMYLCASSLEPEQFFGPGTRLTVL.

This chain uses TRBV6-1 with TRBJ2-4; 7 bases are a match to TRBD1. The CDR3 extends over 13 amino acids. Per germline, CDR1 MNHNS and CDR2 SASEGT. The J segment lost 13 bases and the V segment lost 2 bases, leaving 8 bases of the junction unmatched. The CDR3 reads CASSERGTDKQYF. Written as DNA, the CDR3 is TGTGCCAGCAGTGAAAGAGGGACAGACAAACAGTACTTC.

In this sample, this clone turned up once. This chain joins TRBV10-2 and TRBJ2-5, with D possibly matching TRBD1 (6 bases). Germline V gene data show CDR1 as WSHSY and CDR2 as SAAADI. Trimming left V 2 bases short and J 4 bases short, with 14 bases between. CDR3 length equals 15 residues. Here the CDR3 DNA reads TGCGCCAGCAGTGAGGAAGACAGGATTCGAGAGACCCAGTACTTC. This translates into CASSEEDRIRETQYF.

V and J are TRBV23-1 and TRBJ1-4; no clear D. TRBV23-1 is an ORF for which the function is uncertain. This CDR3 contains 17 residues. The V end was cut by 1 base, the J end by 6 bases, with 18 bases between. Here the CDR3 DNA reads TGCGCCAGCAGTCAATTAAATGGGATCCTCGACGATGAAAAACTGTTTTTT. Its protein is CASSQLNGILDDEKLFF.

The J gene is TRBJ1-4, the V gene TRBV9; no clear D. Germline V gene sequence: CDR1 SGDLS, CDR2 YYNGEE. The CDR3 has 14 residues. V lost 3 bases and J 7 bases, leaving 13 bases between the germline ends. The CDR3 DNA sequence: TGTGCCAGCAGCGGTGACCCCTGGGGTGAAAAACTGTTTTTT. As protein: CASSGDPWGEKLFF.

The chain is built from TRBV12-5 and TRBJ2-1; 7 nucleotides line up with TRBD1. The CDR3 runs 14 residues. Germline V gives CDR1 LGHNT, CDR2 FRNRAP. The junction had 5 bases not matched to a gene; V was cut back by 5 bases and J by 4 bases. Here the CDR3 reads CASGTGDSYNEQFF. CDR3 bases: TGTGCTAGTGGTACCGGGGACAGTTACAATGAGCAGTTCTTC.

The CDR3 bases are TGTGCCATCAGTGAATCAACAGGGGGCTGGTCTAATGAAAAACTGTTTTTT. Translating it yields CAISESTGGWSNEKLFF. V usage is TRBV10-3 and J usage is TRBJ1-4, with TRBD1 matching over 9 bases. Germline CDR1 reads ENHRY; CDR2 reads SYGVKD. The CDR3 consists of 17 residues. The V segment lost 3 bases and the J segment 3 bases; nucleotides outside the gene matches: 8.

V is TRBV18 and J is TRBJ1-2; D is unresolved. V lost 3 bases and J lost 2, with 7 bases in between. Germline CDR1 reads KGHSH; CDR2 reads LQKENI. The CDR3 is 13 residues long. The CDR3 here is CASSPDKNYGYTF. CDR3 nucleotide sequence: TGTGCCAGCTCACCCGACAAGAACTATGGCTACACCTTC.

The gene calls are TRBV5-1 and TRBJ1-4, with D possibly matching TRBD1 (5 bases). The CDR3 is 15 residues long. V was cut by 1 base and J by 7 bases, with 14 bases left in between. Germline CDR1 reads SGHRS; CDR2 reads YFSETQ. This CDR3 reads CASSLTLAGGEKLFF. The DNA of the CDR3 is TGCGCCAGCAGCTTGACACTAGCTGGGGGTGAAAAACTGTTTTTT. Combining the CDR3 with reference TRBV5-1 and TRBJ1-4 gives the whole variable domain KAGVTQTPRYLIKTRGQQVTLSCSPISGHRSVSWYQQTPGQGLQFLFEYFSETQRNKGNFPGRFSGRQFSNSRSEMNVSTLELGDSALYLCASSLTLAGGEKLFFGSGTQLSVL.

This clone was seen only once. The rearrangement uses TRBV13 and TRBJ2-7; 7 bases align to TRBD2. CDR1 and CDR2 from the germline V gene are PRHDT and FYEKMQ (reference sequence). V lost 2 bases to trimming and J lost 6 bases; unmatched junction nucleotides: 13. This CDR3 comprises 16 residues. The CDR3 DNA reads TGTGCCAGCAGCTTAAGACGGACGGGACTATATAGCGAGCAGTACTTC. It specifies CASSLRRTGLYSEQYF.

The CDR3 here is CASSPAPPTSGRVYEQYF. CDR3 nucleotide sequence: TGTGCCAGCAGCCCCGCCCCTCCGACTAGCGGGAGGGTTTACGAGCAGTACTTC. The chain uses TRBV7-2 and TRBJ2-7, with 14 positions matching TRBD2. Germline assignment: CDR1 SGHTA and CDR2 FQGNSA. The V and J ends lost 5 bases and 4 bases, in that order; junction bases with no gene match: 13. This CDR3 has 18 residues.

J is TRBJ1-5 and V is TRBV5-6, with TRBD1 as a possible D gene (6 bases). V dropped 4 bases and J dropped 0 bases, with 17 bases sitting between them. The germline CDR1 and CDR2 sequences are SGHDT and YYEEEE. This CDR3 comprises 17 residues. This CDR3 is CASSASRDTYSNQPQHF. Here the CDR3 DNA reads TGTGCCAGCAGCGCCTCCCGGGACACGTATAGCAATCAGCCCCAGCATTTT.

The chain recombines TRBV4-2 with TRBJ2-7; D gene uncertain. Trimming left V 1 base short and J 0 bases short, with 7 bases between. Germline V CDR1 and CDR2: LGHNA, YNFKEQ. The CDR3 extends over 14 amino acids. DNA for the CDR3: TGTGCCAGCAGCCAAGGTGGCGCCTCCTACGAGCAGTACTTC. Its protein is CASSQGGASYEQYF.

The chain uses TRBV10-1 and TRBJ1-1; D may be TRBD1 (6 bases). The CDR3 length is 12 residues. The germline V gene has CDR1 WNHNN and CDR2 SYGVQD (reference sequence). V lost 8 bases and J 11 bases, leaving 18 bases between the germline ends. The CDR3 DNA reads TGCGCCAGCGCACAGGGTCCGGGTCCGGCTTTCTTT. Amino acid sequence: CASAQGPGPAFF.

A single count supports this clone. This chain uses TRBV5-4 with TRBJ1-2, with D unresolved. The CDR3 is 15 residues long. CDR1 SGHNT and CDR2 YYREEE come from the germline V gene (reference sequence). V shed 0 bases and J shed 2 bases, with 11 bases lying between them. CDR3 sequence: CASSLGNGLNYGYTF. CDR3 coding DNA: TGTGCCAGCAGCTTGGGTAACGGCCTCAACTATGGCTACACCTTC.

V usage is TRBV14 and J usage is TRBJ1-4; D is uncertain. The CDR3 is made up of 15 amino acids. The V end was cut by 4 bases, the J end by 8 bases, with 17 bases between. Germline V lookup: CDR1 SGHDN, CDR2 FVKESK. The CDR3 region is CASSPSRGLREKLFF. CDR3 coding DNA: TGTGCCAGCAGCCCCTCTCGCGGGTTGAGGGAAAAACTGTTTTTT.

The V call is TRBV5-1, the J call TRBJ2-5; D perhaps matches TRBD2 (6 bases). Germline V gives CDR1 SGHRS, CDR2 YFSETQ. The CDR3 totals 16 residues. Trimming took off 0 bases at V and 4 bases at J, with 16 bases between the two ends. DNA for the CDR3: TGCGCCAGCAGCTTGGCCAGGCTGGAGGAGGGAGAGACCCAGTACTTC. This translates into CASSLARLEEGETQYF.

The chain recombines TRBV6-6 with TRBJ2-3, with D maybe TRBD1 (5 bases). Trimming left V 0 bases short and J 2 bases short, with 9 bases between. Germline values: CDR1 MNHNY, CDR2 SVGAGI (reference sequence). This CDR3 has 15 amino acids. CDR3 nucleotides: TGTGCCAGCAGTTACTCCCAGGGTTCCACAGATACGCAGTATTTT. Translated, it gives CASSYSQGSTDTQYF.

The V and J genes are TRBV15 and TRBJ1-5; no clear D gene. Germline V gives CDR1 LNHNV, CDR2 YYDKDF (reference sequence). Trimming took off 1 base at V and 7 bases at J, with 11 bases between the two ends. This CDR3 spans 14 amino acids. CDR3 sequence: CATSRGGRSQPQHF. CDR3 coding DNA: TGTGCCACCAGCAGAGGAGGACGTTCCCAGCCCCAGCATTTT.